The present TCR beta chain was sequenced within a study of TIL therapy for anti-PD-1-resistant metastatic lung cancer. V was trimmed by 5 bases and J by 7 bases, leaving 14 bases between them. The V gene's germline CDR1 is MNHEY and CDR2 SMNVEV (reference sequence). The CDR3 consists of 13 residues. Sequencing used immunoSEQ v3. Sequencing depth was around 1.9 million read pairs for survey level, about 5-6 million for deep. Measured with immunoSEQ multiplex PCR; TCRdb has only the in-frame clones, and not every one. The sample records approximately 57,000 clones, roughly four fifths being singletons. Time point given: pre-treatment sample, taken before nivolumab and TIL therapy. Stage 4 NSCLC adults joined between late 2017 and early 2020.

The sequence was collected from a person aged 25 to 85 with non-small cell lung cancer. The sample here was blood, taken at baseline. This chain joins TRBV27 and TRBJ2-5; the D gene is possibly TRBD2 (6 bases). Here the CDR3 DNA reads TGTGCCAGCAGTCGTACCGGGGGAGGGACCCAGTACTTC. Protein product: CASSRTGGGTQYF.